This entry lists 23 T cell receptor beta chains sequenced from one sample in a study of control samples from healthy donors and cancer patients. The method was immunoSEQ multiplex PCR; TCRdb's version includes in-frame clones alone and lacks a portion of them. Of some 200,000 clones listed, 90% to 95% are singletons. The sequenced sample was blood. Receptors were obtained from a woman in her thirties in good health.

The gene calls are TRBV27 and TRBJ1-1, with 7 bases that match TRBD1. Trimming removed 5 bases from V and 0 bases from J; junction bases left unmatched: 3. Germline CDR1 MNHEY, CDR2 SMNVEV (reference sequence). This CDR3 spans 14 amino acids. CDR3 sequence: CASSGQAMNTEAFF. CDR3 nucleotides: TGTGCCAGCAGTGGACAGGCCATGAACACTGAAGCTTTCTTT.

This rearrangement joins TRBV7-9 to TRBJ2-3, with D hard to call. The germline V gene has CDR1 SEHNR and CDR2 FQNEAQ (reference sequence). This CDR3 has 13 amino acids. The germline V and J ends were trimmed by 2 bases and 4 bases, with 7 bases remaining between them. The CDR3 loop reads CASSLTVADTQYF. CDR3 DNA: TGTGCCAGCAGCTTAACGGTCGCAGATACGCAGTATTTT. Variable domain in full (rest from reference TRBV7-9 and TRBJ2-3): DTGVSQNPRHKITKRGQNVTFRCDPISEHNRLYWYRQTLGQGPEFLTYFQNEAQLEKSRLLSDRFSAERPKGSFSTLEIQRTEQGDSAMYLCASSLTVADTQYFGPGTRLTVL.

The chain uses TRBV28 and TRBJ2-1; D remains ambiguous. The germline V and J ends were trimmed by 2 bases and 7 bases, with 3 bases remaining between them. CDR1 is MDHEN and CDR2 is SYDVKM in the germline V gene. The CDR3 sequence is 11 residues long. CDR3 in DNA: TGTGCCAGCAGTTTAAGTAATGAGCAGTTCTTC. This sequence encodes CASSLSNEQFF.

The J gene is TRBJ2-7, the V gene TRBV6-1, with TRBD1 matching 7 bases. V lost 0 bases to trimming and J lost 0 bases; unmatched junction nucleotides: 5. From germline, CDR1 is MNHNS and CDR2 SASEGT. This CDR3 comprises 16 residues. The CDR3 protein is CASSEALDRTSYEQYF. The CDR3 DNA is TGTGCCAGCAGTGAAGCGCTGGACAGGACCTCCTACGAGCAGTACTTC.

The chain recombines TRBV5-6 with TRBJ1-2; D remains ambiguous. In germline, CDR1 is SGHDT, CDR2 YYEEEE. This CDR3 is 12 amino acids long. V lost 4 bases to trimming and J lost 0 bases, with 4 bases between them. In nucleotides, the CDR3 is TGTGCCAGCAGCAGGACTAACTATGGCTACACCTTC. Encoded protein: CASSRTNYGYTF. Based on the CDR3 plus reference TRBV5-6 and TRBJ1-2, the full variable domain is DAGVTQSPTHLIKTRGQQVTLRCSPKSGHDTVSWYQQALGQGPQFIFQYYEEEERQRGNFPDRFSGHQFPNYSSELNVNALLLGDSALYLCASSRTNYGYTFGSGTRLTVV.

This clone was seen only a few times. This chain joins TRBV5-5 and TRBJ1-5; the D gene is possibly TRBD1 (6 bases). This CDR3 contains 15 residues. Trimming took 1 base from V and 8 from J, leaving 16 bases between them. Germline V gives CDR1 SGHKS, CDR2 YYEKEE (reference sequence). The CDR3 here is CASSLLGGVSEPQHF. The CDR3 bases are TGTGCCAGCAGCTTGCTGGGGGGCGTATCGGAGCCCCAGCATTTT.

Points on this clone: Other DNA sequences within the sample encode an identical CDR3. V gene TRBV6-4 combines with J gene TRBJ2-1; 8 bases are a match to TRBD2. CDR1 is MRHNA and CDR2 is SNTAGT in the germline V gene. V trimming: 2 bases; J trimming: 6 bases; junction bases outside the gene matches: 6. The CDR3 loop spans 15 amino acids. The DNA for the CDR3 is TGTGCCAGCAGTGACGGGGCGGGAGGTGGCAATGAGCAGTTCTTC. Protein product: CASSDGAGGGNEQFF.

V usage is TRBV18 and J usage is TRBJ2-5; a weak D match, TRBD1 (6 bases). The CDR3 spans 13 residues. Looked up from germline, CDR1 is KGHSH and CDR2 is LQKENI. Trimming left V 3 bases short and J 3 bases short, with 8 bases between. The CDR3 region has the DNA TGTGCCAGCTCACCCGGACAGAAAGAGACCCAGTACTTC. This translates into CASSPGQKETQYF.

In regard to this clone: In the same sample, other DNA sequences code for this CDR3. The V gene is TRBV19, the J gene TRBJ1-5; 9 bases agree with TRBD1. V was pared by 5 bases and J by 2 bases, with 4 bases of the junction left unmatched. From germline, CDR1 is LNHDA and CDR2 SQIVND (reference sequence). The CDR3 runs 15 residues. The DNA for the CDR3 is TGTGCCAGTAGTGTCCGGGACAGGGGCAATCAGCCCCAGCATTTT. Translation: CASSVRDRGNQPQHF.

This rearrangement joins TRBV29-1 to TRBJ1-2, with a possible D match to TRBD1 (6 bases). V dropped 3 bases and J dropped 0 bases, with 11 bases sitting between them. Germline CDR1 reads SQVTM; CDR2 reads ANQGSEA. This CDR3 region has 14 residues. CDR3 residues: CSVEEAGANYGYTF. CDR3 sequence (DNA): TGCAGCGTTGAGGAGGCAGGGGCTAACTATGGCTACACCTTC. The full variable domain, completed using reference TRBV29-1 and TRBJ1-2, is SAVISQKPSRDICQRGTSLTIQCQVDSQVTMMFWYRQQPGQSLTLIATANQGSEATYESGFVIDKFPISRPNLTFSTLTVSNMSPEDSSIYLCSVEEAGANYGYTFGSGTRLTVV.

This chain joins TRBV4-1 and TRBJ2-3; D is possibly TRBD2 (6 bases). Trimming stripped 4 bases from V and 2 bases from J, with 10 bases between. Looked up from germline, CDR1 is MGHRA and CDR2 is YSYEKL. The CDR3 is 14 amino acids. CDR3 protein: CASSPRDFTDTQYF. CDR3 DNA sequence: TGCGCCAGCAGCCCTCGGGACTTCACAGATACGCAGTATTTT.

This chain connects TRBV9 to TRBJ2-5; either TRBD1 or TRBD2 may fit D (5 bases each). Trimming cost V 0 bases and J 4 bases, with 16 bases left between them. There are 16 residues in the CDR3. Germline V gene sequence: CDR1 SGDLS, CDR2 YYNGEE. This CDR3 reads CASSVGVSERGETQYF. In nucleotides, the CDR3 is TGTGCCAGCAGCGTAGGGGTTAGCGAGAGGGGAGAGACCCAGTACTTC.

The gene calls are TRBV29-1 and TRBJ1-2; D is ambiguous. The germline V and J ends were trimmed by 4 bases and 0 bases, with 9 bases remaining between them. From germline, CDR1 is SQVTM and CDR2 ANQGSEA. CDR3 length equals 13 residues. The CDR3 bases are TGCAGCGTTGGCAATACAGCTAACTATGGCTACACCTTC. It translates to CSVGNTANYGYTF.

V is TRBV28 and J is TRBJ1-2; D ambiguous. The CDR3 is 14 amino acids. Germline lookup yields CDR1 MDHEN and CDR2 SYDVKM. V gave up 2 bases and J gave up 0 bases, with 7 bases separating them. The CDR3 DNA follows: TGTGCCAGCAGTTTAACGGCAGCTAACTATGGCTACACCTTC. This sequence encodes CASSLTAANYGYTF.

The chain employs TRBV7-6 and TRBJ2-7; TRBD2 matches 7 bases. The CDR3 covers 14 residues. Germline V gene data show CDR1 as SGHVS and CDR2 as FNYEAQ. J was trimmed by 0 bases and V by 1 base; bases with no gene match: 0. CDR3: CASSLGGGSYEQYF. The DNA for the CDR3 is TGTGCCAGCAGCTTAGGGGGGGGCTCCTACGAGCAGTACTTC.

This chain connects TRBV6-5 to TRBJ2-1, with 8 nucleotides matching TRBD1. The V and J ends lost 6 bases and 3 bases, in that order; junction bases with no gene match: 4. The CDR3 consists of 14 residues. Germline CDR1 is MNHEY and CDR2 is SVGAGI. CDR3 sequence reads: CASSRDRNYNEQFF. In nucleotides, the CDR3 is TGTGCCAGCAGCCGGGACAGGAACTACAATGAGCAGTTCTTC.

The CDR3 DNA reads as TGTGCCAGTAGCCTCGGACACAATGAGCAGTTCTTC. Translating it yields CASSLGHNEQFF. The rearrangement links TRBV19 to TRBJ2-1; no clear D gene. CDR1 is LNHDA and CDR2 is SQIVND in the germline V gene (reference sequence). The CDR3 extends over 12 amino acids. The germline V and J ends were trimmed by 6 bases and 5 bases, with 8 bases remaining between them.

CDR3 nucleotides: TGTGCCAGCAGCTTATCCCAGGGGGAAGAGACCCAGTACTTC. The encoded protein is CASSLSQGEETQYF. This chain connects TRBV13 to TRBJ2-5; TRBD1 aligns across 7 bases. Germline V gives CDR1 PRHDT, CDR2 FYEKMQ (reference sequence). This CDR3 spans 14 amino acids. J was trimmed by 3 bases and V by 2 bases; bases with no gene match: 3.

The rearrangement joins TRBV7-8 to TRBJ1-1; TRBD1 matches at 7 bases. Germline CDR1 SGHVS, CDR2 FQNEAQ. With 5 bases clipped from V and 4 bases from J, the junction kept 10 bases outside the gene matches. This CDR3 comprises 15 residues. CDR3 sequence (DNA): TGTGCCAGCAGCCCCAGGGGGGGGGTTAGCACTGAAGCTTTCTTT. This codes for CASSPRGGVSTEAFF.

J is TRBJ2-7 and V is TRBV5-4; D may match TRBD1 or TRBD2 (5 bases each). The germline V gene has CDR1 SGHNT and CDR2 YYREEE (reference sequence). The CDR3 consists of 15 residues. V was cut by 3 bases and J by 2 bases, with 15 bases left in between. CDR3 in amino acids: CASSSIRDGTYEQYF. CDR3 nucleotide sequence: TGTGCCAGCAGCTCAATCCGGGACGGGACCTACGAGCAGTACTTC.

The J gene is TRBJ2-1, the V gene TRBV28; the match to TRBD2 covers 7 bases. With 5 bases clipped from V and 8 bases from J, the junction kept 9 bases outside the gene matches. CDR3 length equals 14 residues. Germline CDR1 reads MDHEN; CDR2 reads SYDVKM. The CDR3 protein is CASSEGGPVDEQFF. CDR3 bases: TGTGCCAGCAGTGAGGGAGGGCCGGTTGATGAGCAGTTCTTC.

The rearrangement joins TRBV7-8 to TRBJ2-7, with D possibly being TRBD1 or TRBD2 (5 bases each). Germline assignment: CDR1 SGHVS and CDR2 FQNEAQ. Trimming took 4 bases from V and 2 from J, leaving 15 bases between them. The CDR3 has 15 amino acids. As DNA, the CDR3 is TGTGCCAGCAGCTACTCCGGGACGCCCACCTACGAGCAGTACTTC. Translated, it gives CASSYSGTPTYEQYF.

This clone was seen a handful of times. The V gene is TRBV6-7, the J gene TRBJ1-5; no definite D call. TRBV6-7 is assigned to the ORF class and has an uncertain function. The germline V and J ends were trimmed by 5 bases and 0 bases, with 5 bases remaining between them. CDR3 size: 13 residues. This CDR3 reads CASSIISNQPQHF. CDR3 bases: TGTGCCAGCAGTATTATTAGCAATCAGCCCCAGCATTTT.